This T cell receptor (beta chain) was sequenced in a study of blood T cell repertoires in COVID-19. About the research overall: The United States, Italy and Spain were the sources of the acute and convalescent COVID-19 samples.

Under the authors' procedure: Using reference gene primer amplification, nucleated cell counts were estimated. The protocol was immunoSEQ multiplex PCR, while the TCRdb copy is restricted to in-frame clones and leaves out a portion. The D gene and trimming were derived from the DNA, and the V and J assignments and clone size from that table. The sample lists just under 50,000 clones, roughly nine tenths seen once, with around 3.6% in the top ten. CDR1 is MGHRA, CDR2 YSYEKL, per germline. This CDR3 region has 16 residues. Between the trimmed V and J ends, which lost 0 bases and 0 bases, there was a span of 11 bases.

Sequencing was done on a sample of peripheral blood. The receptor's source is a human donor in a cohort sampled during active COVID-19. The chain carries TRBV4-1 and TRBJ1-2; no clear D. CDR3 residues: CASSQDATPSNYGYTF. CDR3 sequence (DNA): TGCGCCAGCAGCCAAGATGCCACACCGTCTAACTATGGCTACACCTTC.